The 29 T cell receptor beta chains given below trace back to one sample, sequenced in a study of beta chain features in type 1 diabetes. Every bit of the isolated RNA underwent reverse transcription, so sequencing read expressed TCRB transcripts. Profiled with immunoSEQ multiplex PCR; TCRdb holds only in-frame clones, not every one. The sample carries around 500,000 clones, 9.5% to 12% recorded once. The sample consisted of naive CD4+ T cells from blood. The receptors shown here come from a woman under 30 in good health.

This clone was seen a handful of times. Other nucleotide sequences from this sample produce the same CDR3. The CDR3 sequence: CASSLGQQETQYF. The CDR3 DNA reads as TGTGCCAGCTCATTGGGACAGCAAGAGACCCAGTACTTC. This chain links TRBV18 with TRBJ2-5, with TRBD1 matching over 7 bases. With V trimmed by 5 bases and J by 2 bases, 2 bases remained unmatched. Germline V gives CDR1 KGHSH, CDR2 LQKENI. The CDR3 consists of 13 residues.

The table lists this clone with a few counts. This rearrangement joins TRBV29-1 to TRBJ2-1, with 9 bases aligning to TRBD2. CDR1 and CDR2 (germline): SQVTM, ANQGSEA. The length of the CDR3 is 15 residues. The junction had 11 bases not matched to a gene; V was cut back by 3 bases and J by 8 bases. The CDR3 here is CSVEAIAGAGDEQFF. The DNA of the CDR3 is TGCAGCGTTGAGGCTATAGCGGGAGCTGGCGATGAGCAGTTCTTC.

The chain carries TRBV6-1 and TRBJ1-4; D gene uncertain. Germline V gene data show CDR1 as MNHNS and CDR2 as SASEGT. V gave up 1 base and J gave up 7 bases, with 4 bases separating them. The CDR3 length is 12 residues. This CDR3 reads CASSEGSEKLFF. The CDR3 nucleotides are TGTGCCAGCAGTGAAGGGAGTGAAAAACTGTTTTTT.

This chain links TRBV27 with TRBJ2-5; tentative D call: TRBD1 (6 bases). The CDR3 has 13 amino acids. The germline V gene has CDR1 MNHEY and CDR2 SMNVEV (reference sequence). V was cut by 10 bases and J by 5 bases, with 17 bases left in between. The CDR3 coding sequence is TGTGCCACCTCCAGGGGCCTTCGGGAGACCCAGTACTTC. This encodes CATSRGLRETQYF.

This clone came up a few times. The DNA of the CDR3 is TGTGCCAGCAGCCTCGCCGCCTACGAGCAGTACGTC. Translated: CASSLAAYEQYV. The V call is TRBV6-1, the J call TRBJ2-7; D unclear. Germline V lookup: CDR1 MNHNS, CDR2 SASEGT. The V end lost 6 bases, the J end lost 2 bases, and 8 bases lay between the germline ends. The CDR3 loop spans 12 amino acids.

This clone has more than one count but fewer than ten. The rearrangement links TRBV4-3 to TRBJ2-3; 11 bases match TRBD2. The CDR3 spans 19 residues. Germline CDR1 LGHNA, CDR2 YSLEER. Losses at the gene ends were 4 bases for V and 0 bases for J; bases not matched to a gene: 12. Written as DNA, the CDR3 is TGCGCCAGCAGCCCCGCCCCAGGGCTAGCGGGAGGCAGCACAGATACGCAGTATTTT. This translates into CASSPAPGLAGGSTDTQYF.

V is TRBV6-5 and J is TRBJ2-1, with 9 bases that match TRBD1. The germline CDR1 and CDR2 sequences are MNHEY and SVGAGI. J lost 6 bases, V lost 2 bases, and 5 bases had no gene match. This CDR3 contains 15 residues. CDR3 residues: CASSYGTGRVNEQFF. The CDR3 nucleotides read TGTGCCAGCAGTTACGGGACAGGGAGGGTCAATGAGCAGTTCTTC.

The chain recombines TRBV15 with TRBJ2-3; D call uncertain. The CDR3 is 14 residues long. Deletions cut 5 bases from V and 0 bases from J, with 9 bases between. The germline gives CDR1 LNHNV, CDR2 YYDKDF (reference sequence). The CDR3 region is CATSYRQSTDTQYF. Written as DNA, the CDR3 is TGTGCCACCAGCTATAGGCAGAGCACAGATACGCAGTATTTT.

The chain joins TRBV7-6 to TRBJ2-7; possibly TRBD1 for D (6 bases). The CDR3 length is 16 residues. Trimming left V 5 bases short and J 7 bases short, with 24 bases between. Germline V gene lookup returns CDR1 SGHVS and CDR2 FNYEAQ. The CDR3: CASSPTSGTTPREQYF. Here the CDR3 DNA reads TGTGCCAGCAGCCCTACATCCGGGACAACCCCAAGGGAGCAGTACTTC.

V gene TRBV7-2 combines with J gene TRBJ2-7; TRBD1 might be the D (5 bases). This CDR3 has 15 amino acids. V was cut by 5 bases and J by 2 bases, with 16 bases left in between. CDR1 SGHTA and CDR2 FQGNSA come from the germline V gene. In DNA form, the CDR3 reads TGTGCCAGCAGCAAAGGACACATAACGACCTACGAGCAGTACTTC. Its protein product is CASSKGHITTYEQYF.

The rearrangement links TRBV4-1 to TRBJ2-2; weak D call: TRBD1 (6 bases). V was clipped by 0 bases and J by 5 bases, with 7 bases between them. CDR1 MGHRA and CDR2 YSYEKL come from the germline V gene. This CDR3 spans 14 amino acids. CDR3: CASSQDRGTGELFF. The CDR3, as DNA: TGCGCCAGCAGCCAAGATAGGGGGACCGGGGAGCTGTTTTTT.

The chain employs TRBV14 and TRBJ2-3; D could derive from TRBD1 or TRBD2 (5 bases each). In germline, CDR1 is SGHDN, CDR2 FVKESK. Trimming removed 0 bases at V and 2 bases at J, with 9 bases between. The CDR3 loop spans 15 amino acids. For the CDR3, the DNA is TGTGCCAGCAGCCAAGACCGGGGCATCACAGATACGCAGTATTTT. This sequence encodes CASSQDRGITDTQYF.

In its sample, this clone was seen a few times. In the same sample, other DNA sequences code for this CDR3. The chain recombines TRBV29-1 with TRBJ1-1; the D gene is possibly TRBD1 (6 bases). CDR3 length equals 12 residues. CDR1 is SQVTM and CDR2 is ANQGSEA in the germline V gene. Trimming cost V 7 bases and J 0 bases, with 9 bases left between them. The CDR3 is CSGGHLNTEAFF. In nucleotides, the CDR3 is TGCAGCGGGGGACATTTGAACACTGAAGCTTTCTTT.

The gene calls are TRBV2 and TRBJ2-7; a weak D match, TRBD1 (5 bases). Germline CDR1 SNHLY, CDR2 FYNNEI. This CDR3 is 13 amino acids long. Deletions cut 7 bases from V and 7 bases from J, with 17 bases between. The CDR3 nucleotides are TGTGCCAGCACCGAAGTTGACAGATCGGAGCAGTACTTC. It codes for CASTEVDRSEQYF.

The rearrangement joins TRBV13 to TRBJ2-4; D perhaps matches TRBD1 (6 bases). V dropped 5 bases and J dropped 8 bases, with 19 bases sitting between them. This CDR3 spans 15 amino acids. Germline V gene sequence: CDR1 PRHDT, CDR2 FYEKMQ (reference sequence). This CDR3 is CASSARLGAGDIQYF. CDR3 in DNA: TGTGCCAGCAGCGCCCGTTTGGGGGCCGGGGACATTCAGTACTTC.

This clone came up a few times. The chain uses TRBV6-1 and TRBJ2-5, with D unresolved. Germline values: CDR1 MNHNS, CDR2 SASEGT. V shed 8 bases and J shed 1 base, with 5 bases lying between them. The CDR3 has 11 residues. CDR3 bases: TGTGCCAGCTCCCCCCAAGAGACCCAGTACTTC. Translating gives CASSPQETQYF.

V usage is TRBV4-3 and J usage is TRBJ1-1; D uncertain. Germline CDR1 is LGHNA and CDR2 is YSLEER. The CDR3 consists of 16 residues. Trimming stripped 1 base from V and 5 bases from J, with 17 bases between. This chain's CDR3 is CASSQAPSNRRTEAFF. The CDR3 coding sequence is TGCGCCAGCAGCCAAGCGCCGAGCAACCGGAGAACTGAAGCTTTCTTT.

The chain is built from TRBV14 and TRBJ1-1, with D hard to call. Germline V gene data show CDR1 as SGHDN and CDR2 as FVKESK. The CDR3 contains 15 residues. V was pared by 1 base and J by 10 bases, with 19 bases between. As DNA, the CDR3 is TGTGCCAGCAGCCAAGGAACGGGTGCACGGTTAGGAGCTTTCTTT. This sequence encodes CASSQGTGARLGAFF.

CDR3 DNA sequence: TGTGCCAGCAGCACCCGGCACACAGATACGCAGTATTTT. It specifies CASSTRHTDTQYF. V gene TRBV9 combines with J gene TRBJ2-3; D not resolved. V lost 4 bases and J 2 bases, leaving 8 bases between the germline ends. The CDR3 contains 13 residues. The V gene's germline CDR1 is SGDLS and CDR2 YYNGEE. Supplemented by reference TRBV9 and TRBJ2-3, the full variable domain reads DSGVTQTPKHLITATGQRVTLRCSPRSGDLSVYWYQQSLDQGLQFLIQYYNGEERAKGNILERFSAQQFPDLHSELNLSSLELGDSALYFCASSTRHTDTQYFGPGTRLTVL.

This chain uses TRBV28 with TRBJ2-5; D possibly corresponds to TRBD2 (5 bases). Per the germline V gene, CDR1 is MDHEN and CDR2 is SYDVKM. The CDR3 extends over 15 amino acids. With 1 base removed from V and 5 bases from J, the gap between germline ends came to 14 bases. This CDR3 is CASSLLSGNRETQYF. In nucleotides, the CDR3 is TGTGCCAGCAGTTTATTGTCGGGGAACCGGGAGACCCAGTACTTC.

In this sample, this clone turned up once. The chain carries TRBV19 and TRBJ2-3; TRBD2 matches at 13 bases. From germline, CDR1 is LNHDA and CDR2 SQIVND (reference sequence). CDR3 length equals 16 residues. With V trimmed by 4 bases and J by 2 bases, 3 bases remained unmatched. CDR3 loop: CASSRLAGGFTDTQYF. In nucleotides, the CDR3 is TGTGCCAGTAGTAGACTAGCGGGAGGTTTCACAGATACGCAGTATTTT.

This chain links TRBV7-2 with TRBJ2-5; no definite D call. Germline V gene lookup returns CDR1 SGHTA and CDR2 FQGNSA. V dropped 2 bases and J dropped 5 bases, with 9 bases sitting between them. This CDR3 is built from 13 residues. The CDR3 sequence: CASSLSVGETQYF. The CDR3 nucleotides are TGTGCCAGCAGCTTATCTGTCGGGGAGACCCAGTACTTC. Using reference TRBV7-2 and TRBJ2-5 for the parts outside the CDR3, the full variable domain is GAGVSQSPSNKVTEKGKDVELRCDPISGHTALYWYRQSLGQGLEFLIYFQGNSAPDKSGLPSDRFSAERTGGSVSTLTIQRTQQEDSAVYLCASSLSVGETQYFGPGTRLLVL.

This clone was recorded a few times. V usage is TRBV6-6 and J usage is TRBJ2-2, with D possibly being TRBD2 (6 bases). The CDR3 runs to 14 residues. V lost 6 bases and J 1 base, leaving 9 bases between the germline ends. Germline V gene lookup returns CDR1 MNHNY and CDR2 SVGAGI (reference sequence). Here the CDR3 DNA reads TGTGCCAGCAGCGCTAGCGAGAACACCGGGGAGCTGTTTTTT. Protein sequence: CASSASENTGELFF.

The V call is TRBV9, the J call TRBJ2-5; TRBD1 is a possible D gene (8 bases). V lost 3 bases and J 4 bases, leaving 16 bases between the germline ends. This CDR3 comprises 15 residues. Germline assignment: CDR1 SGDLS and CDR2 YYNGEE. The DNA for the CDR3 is TGTGCCAGCAGCGCCTCGACAGGGGAGGGAGAGACCCAGTACTTC. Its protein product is CASSASTGEGETQYF.

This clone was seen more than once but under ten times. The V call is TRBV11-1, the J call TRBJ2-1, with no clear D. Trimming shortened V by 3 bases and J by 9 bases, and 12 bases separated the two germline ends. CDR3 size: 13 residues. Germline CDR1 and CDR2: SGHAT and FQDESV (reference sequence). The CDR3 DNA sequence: TGTGCCAGCAGCTTGGTGTTAGGTGGTGAGCAGTTCTTC. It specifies CASSLVLGGEQFF.

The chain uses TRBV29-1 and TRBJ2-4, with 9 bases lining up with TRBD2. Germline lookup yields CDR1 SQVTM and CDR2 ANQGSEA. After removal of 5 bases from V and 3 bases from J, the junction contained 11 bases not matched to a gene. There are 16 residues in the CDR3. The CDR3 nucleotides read TGCAGCGTTTACCGCCCAGCGGGAGGAGACAAAAACATTCAGTACTTC. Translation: CSVYRPAGGDKNIQYF.

Written as DNA, the CDR3 is TGTGCCAGCAGTTCGATACTAGCGGGCGGGGAGCTGTTTTTT. Encoded protein: CASSSILAGGELFF. This chain connects TRBV27 to TRBJ2-2, with 9 bases identical to TRBD2. V shed 4 bases and J 7 bases; nucleotides not matched to a gene: 4. There are 14 residues in the CDR3. CDR1 MNHEY and CDR2 SMNVEV come from the germline V gene (reference sequence).

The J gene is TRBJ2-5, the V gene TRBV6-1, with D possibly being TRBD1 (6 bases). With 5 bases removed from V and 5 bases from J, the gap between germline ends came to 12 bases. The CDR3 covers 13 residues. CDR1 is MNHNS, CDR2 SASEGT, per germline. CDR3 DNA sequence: TGTGCCAGCAGTCCTCACAGGGACGAGACCCAGTACTTC. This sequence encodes CASSPHRDETQYF.

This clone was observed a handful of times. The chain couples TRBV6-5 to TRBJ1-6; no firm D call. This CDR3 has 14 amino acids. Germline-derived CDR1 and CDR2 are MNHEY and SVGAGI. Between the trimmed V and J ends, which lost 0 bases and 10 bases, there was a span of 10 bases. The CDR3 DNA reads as TGTGCCAGCAGTTACTCGACTCTCACCTCACCCCTCCACTTT. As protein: CASSYSTLTSPLHF.